The 20 T cell receptor beta chains presented below share a single source sample, sequenced in a study of shared clonotypes between healthy human individuals. TCRdb's copy holds only in-frame clones and misses some; the assay was immunoSEQ multiplex PCR. The sample shows approximately 240,000 clones, 65% to 70% of them seen only once. Input material: memory CD4+ T cells sorted from blood. The subset is: CD45RA-negative fraction. All receptors come from a man aged 25-45 years in good health.

In nucleotides, the CDR3 is TGTGCCAGCAGCTTAGAGACAACCTGGGTTGATACGCAGTATTTT. This codes for CASSLETTWVDTQYF. This chain joins TRBV11-2 and TRBJ2-3, with D unresolved. Trimming took 0 bases from V and 6 from J, leaving 13 bases between them. The CDR3 is 15 residues long. Germline V gene sequence: CDR1 SGHAT, CDR2 FQNNGV. The full variable domain, completed using reference TRBV11-2 and TRBJ2-3, is EAGVAQSPRYKIIEKRQSVAFWCNPISGHATLYWYQQILGQGPKLLIQFQNNGVVDDSQLPKDRFSAERLKGVDSTLKIQPAKLEDSAVYLCASSLETTWVDTQYFGPGTRLTVL.

The chain employs TRBV5-1 and TRBJ1-2; D is unresolved. V was trimmed by 0 bases and J by 8 bases, leaving 14 bases between them. Germline V gene sequence: CDR1 SGHRS, CDR2 YFSETQ. The CDR3 extends over 14 amino acids. The CDR3 nucleotides are TGCGCCAGCAGCTTGGACAGTCAGGTCCCGGGCTACACCTTC. Translation: CASSLDSQVPGYTF. Based on the CDR3 plus reference TRBV5-1 and TRBJ1-2, the full variable domain is KAGVTQTPRYLIKTRGQQVTLSCSPISGHRSVSWYQQTPGQGLQFLFEYFSETQRNKGNFPGRFSGRQFSNSRSEMNVSTLELGDSALYLCASSLDSQVPGYTFGSGTRLTVV.

The chain has TRBV11-2 and TRBJ1-1; D remains ambiguous. The CDR3 is made up of 14 amino acids. Between the trimmed V and J ends, which lost 2 bases and 5 bases, there was a span of 12 bases. CDR1 and CDR2 from the germline V gene are SGHAT and FQNNGV. This CDR3 is CASSLLVGVTEAFF. For the CDR3, the DNA is TGTGCCAGCAGCTTACTCGTCGGGGTAACTGAAGCTTTCTTT.

In regard to this clone: The same CDR3 is also encoded by other DNA sequences in this sample. The V call is TRBV7-9, the J call TRBJ1-1; no definite D call. V was trimmed by 6 bases and J by 1 base, leaving 9 bases between them. There are 13 residues in the CDR3. Germline lookup yields CDR1 SEHNR and CDR2 FQNEAQ (reference sequence). CDR3 coding DNA: TGTGCCAGCAGTTTAACAGAGAACACTGAAGCTTTCTTT. Its translation: CASSLTENTEAFF.

V is TRBV5-6 and J is TRBJ2-3, with 12 bases matching TRBD2. In germline, CDR1 is SGHDT, CDR2 YYEEEE. The V and J ends lost 3 bases and 0 bases, in that order; junction bases with no gene match: 5. This CDR3 has 17 residues. CDR3: CASSSGTSGRSTDTQYF. In DNA form, the CDR3 reads TGTGCCAGCAGCTCCGGGACTAGCGGGCGTAGCACAGATACGCAGTATTTT.

This clone appeared many times. V gene TRBV9 combines with J gene TRBJ2-7; 7 bases line up with TRBD2. The CDR3 has 16 amino acids. Germline CDR1 and CDR2: SGDLS and YYNGEE. The V segment lost 0 bases and the J segment 2 bases; nucleotides outside the gene matches: 8. The CDR3 bases are TGTGCCAGCAGCGTAGACTGGGCTAGCGGCCCCTACGAGCAGTACTTC. Protein sequence: CASSVDWASGPYEQYF. The whole variable domain, filled in from reference TRBV9 and TRBJ2-7, reads DSGVTQTPKHLITATGQRVTLRCSPRSGDLSVYWYQQSLDQGLQFLIQYYNGEERAKGNILERFSAQQFPDLHSELNLSSLELGDSALYFCASSVDWASGPYEQYFGPGTRLTVT.

The CDR3 region is CASSPKHQGWESGANVLTF. DNA of the CDR3: TGTGCCAGCAGCCCGAAGCATCAGGGTTGGGAATCTGGGGCCAACGTCCTGACTTTC. The rearrangement uses TRBV7-9 and TRBJ2-6, with D perhaps TRBD1 (5 bases). The germline V gene has CDR1 SEHNR and CDR2 FQNEAQ (reference sequence). V was pared by 5 bases and J by 1 base, with 21 bases between. The CDR3 runs 19 residues.

The rearrangement uses TRBV7-2 and TRBJ1-2; D not certain. Per the germline V gene, CDR1 is SGHTA and CDR2 is FQGNSA. V was cut by 5 bases and J by 1 base, with 8 bases left in between. CDR3 length: 13 residues. Here the CDR3 DNA reads TGTGCCAGCAGCCCGGACGTTAACTATGGCTACACCTTC. Translation gives CASSPDVNYGYTF.

This chain links TRBV5-4 with TRBJ2-2; 10 bases fit TRBD2. Germline V gene lookup returns CDR1 SGHNT and CDR2 YYREEE (reference sequence). The CDR3 length is 17 residues. V lost 0 bases to trimming and J lost 2 bases; unmatched junction nucleotides: 4. The CDR3 region is CASSLVSGRVNTGELFF. The CDR3 DNA reads as TGTGCCAGCAGCTTGGTCAGCGGGAGGGTCAACACCGGGGAGCTGTTTTTT.

The chain recombines TRBV7-2 with TRBJ2-5; 9 bases are a match to TRBD1. The CDR3 loop spans 16 amino acids. From germline, CDR1 is SGHTA and CDR2 FQGNSA. Trimming removed 1 base from V and 5 bases from J; junction bases left unmatched: 8. The CDR3 sequence: CASSLGGTGSWETQYF. The CDR3 DNA sequence: TGTGCCAGCAGCTTAGGAGGGACAGGGTCGTGGGAGACCCAGTACTTC.

The CDR3 is CASSGSGNTIYF. The CDR3 DNA is TGTGCCAGCAGTGGGTCTGGAAACACCATATATTTT. The chain uses TRBV25-1 and TRBJ1-3; D remains unclear. The germline V gene encodes CDR1 MGHDK and CDR2 SYGVNS. Deletions cut 4 bases from V and 1 base from J, with 2 bases between. The CDR3 has 12 residues.

The rearrangement uses TRBV9 and TRBJ1-1; D is uncertain. The CDR3 is made up of 14 amino acids. The ends were cut back, 1 base at V and 3 bases at J, with 10 bases in the middle. From germline, CDR1 is SGDLS and CDR2 YYNGEE. This chain's CDR3 is CASSVPGKDTEAFF. The CDR3 DNA sequence: TGTGCCAGCAGCGTACCGGGGAAGGACACTGAAGCTTTCTTT.

CDR3 in amino acids: CASSDAAGRRETQYF. CDR3 coding DNA: TGTGCCAGCAGCGACGCCGCGGGGAGGCGGGAGACCCAGTACTTC. V is TRBV5-5 and J is TRBJ2-5, with D maybe TRBD2 (6 bases). Between the trimmed V and J ends, which lost 4 bases and 5 bases, there was a span of 18 bases. This CDR3 has 15 residues. Germline V lookup: CDR1 SGHKS, CDR2 YYEKEE (reference sequence).

The chain employs TRBV19 and TRBJ1-1, with D perhaps matching TRBD1 (6 bases). Per germline, CDR1 LNHDA and CDR2 SQIVND (reference sequence). V was clipped by 1 base and J by 1 base, with 10 bases between them. CDR3 size: 15 residues. The CDR3 spells CASSIVLDRNTEAFF. The CDR3 coding sequence is TGTGCCAGTAGTATAGTCCTGGACAGGAACACTGAAGCTTTCTTT.

This clone was seen only a few times. This chain uses TRBV2 with TRBJ2-4; no reliable D call. The CDR3 loop spans 11 amino acids. The V end lost 9 bases, the J end lost 7 bases, and 10 bases lay between the germline ends. Looked up from germline, CDR1 is SNHLY and CDR2 is FYNNEI. CDR3 DNA sequence: TGTGCCAGTGCTTACGAGAACATTCAGTACTTC. Protein product: CASAYENIQYF.

This clone occurred a few times. V gene TRBV5-6 combines with J gene TRBJ1-1, with D perhaps matching TRBD1 (5 bases). Trimming took off 4 bases at V and 8 bases at J, with 15 bases between the two ends. CDR3 length equals 13 residues. CDR1 SGHDT and CDR2 YYEEEE come from the germline V gene. The CDR3 reads CASSRDKGYEAFF. CDR3 DNA sequence: TGTGCCAGCAGCCGGGATAAGGGGTACGAAGCTTTCTTT.

Here the CDR3 reads CASSDTPGLGQFF. As DNA, the CDR3 is TGTGCCAGCAGTGATACCCCGGGTCTGGGGCAGTTCTTC. V and J are TRBV27 and TRBJ2-1, with unresolved D. Trimming pared 5 bases from V and 12 bases from J, leaving 17 bases between. The CDR3 spans 13 residues. Germline CDR1 is MNHEY and CDR2 is SMNVEV (reference sequence).

This clone has a handful of counts. The CDR3 DNA sequence: TGTGCCAGCAGCTCGAATCTAGCGGGATTAAACACCGGGGAGCTGTTTTTT. Its translation: CASSSNLAGLNTGELFF. The chain couples TRBV13 to TRBJ2-2, with 9 bases that match TRBD2. From germline, CDR1 is PRHDT and CDR2 FYEKMQ (reference sequence). With V trimmed by 4 bases and J by 2 bases, 8 bases remained unmatched. The CDR3 is 17 amino acids.

V gene TRBV28 combines with J gene TRBJ1-5; 7 bases agree with TRBD1. The CDR3 sequence is 15 residues long. J lost 2 bases, V lost 3 bases, and 4 bases had no gene match. Germline V gene data show CDR1 as MDHEN and CDR2 as SYDVKM. The CDR3 nucleotides read TGTGCCAGCAGTTTCGCCGGGACAGGCAATCAGCCCCAGCATTTT. Translation: CASSFAGTGNQPQHF. The whole variable domain, remainder taken from reference TRBV28 and TRBJ1-5, is DVKVTQSSRYLVKRTGEKVFLECVQDMDHENMFWYRQDPGLGLRLIYFSYDVKMKEKGDIPEGYSVSREKKERFSLILESASTNQTSMYLCASSFAGTGNQPQHFGDGTRLSIL.

The table lists this clone with a few counts. The gene calls are TRBV10-3 and TRBJ2-7, with D possibly TRBD1 on 6 matching bases. CDR3 length: 15 residues. CDR1 and CDR2 from the germline V gene are ENHRY and SYGVKD. V gave up 3 bases and J gave up 1 base, with 13 bases separating them. The CDR3 coding sequence is TGTGCCATCAGTGAAAGGACAGCAAGTTCCTACGAGCAGTACTTC. Protein product: CAISERTASSYEQYF.